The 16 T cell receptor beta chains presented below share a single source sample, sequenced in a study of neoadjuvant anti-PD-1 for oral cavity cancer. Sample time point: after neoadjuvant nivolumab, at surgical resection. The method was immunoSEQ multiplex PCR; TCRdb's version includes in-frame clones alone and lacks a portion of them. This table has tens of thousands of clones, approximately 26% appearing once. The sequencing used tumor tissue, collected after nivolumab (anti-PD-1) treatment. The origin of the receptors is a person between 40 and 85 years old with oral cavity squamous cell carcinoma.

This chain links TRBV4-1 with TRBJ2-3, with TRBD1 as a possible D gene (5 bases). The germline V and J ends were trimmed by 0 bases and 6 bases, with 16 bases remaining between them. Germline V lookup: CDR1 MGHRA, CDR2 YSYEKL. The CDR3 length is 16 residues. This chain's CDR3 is CASSQEALGRQDTQYF. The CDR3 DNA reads TGCGCCAGCAGCCAAGAGGCCCTAGGGCGACAGGATACGCAGTATTTT.

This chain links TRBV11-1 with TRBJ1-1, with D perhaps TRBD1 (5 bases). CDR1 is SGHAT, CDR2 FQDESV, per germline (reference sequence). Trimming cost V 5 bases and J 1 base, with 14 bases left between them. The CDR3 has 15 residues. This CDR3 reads CASSAPGTWNTEAFF. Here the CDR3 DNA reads TGTGCCAGCAGCGCCCCCGGGACCTGGAACACTGAAGCTTTCTTT.

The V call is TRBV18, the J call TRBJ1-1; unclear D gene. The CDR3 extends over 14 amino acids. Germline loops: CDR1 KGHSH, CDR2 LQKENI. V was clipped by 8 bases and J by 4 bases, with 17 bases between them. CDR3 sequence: CASVSSGSGTEAFF. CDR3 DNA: TGTGCCAGCGTCTCCTCTGGGTCGGGCACTGAAGCTTTCTTT.

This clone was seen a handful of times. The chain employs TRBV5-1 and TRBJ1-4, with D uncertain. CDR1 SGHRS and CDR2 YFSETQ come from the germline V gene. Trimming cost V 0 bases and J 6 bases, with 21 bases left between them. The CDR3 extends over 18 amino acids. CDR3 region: CASSLDVFVYSSDEKLFF. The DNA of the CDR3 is TGCGCCAGCAGCTTGGACGTTTTTGTTTACAGTTCCGATGAAAAACTGTTTTTT.

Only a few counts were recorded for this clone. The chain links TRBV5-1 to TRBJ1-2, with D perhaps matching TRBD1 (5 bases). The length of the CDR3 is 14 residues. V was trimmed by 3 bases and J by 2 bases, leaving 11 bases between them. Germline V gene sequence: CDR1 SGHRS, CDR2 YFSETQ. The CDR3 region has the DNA TGCGCCAGCAGCTCTGGGGGGGAAAACTATGGCTACACCTTC. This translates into CASSSGGENYGYTF. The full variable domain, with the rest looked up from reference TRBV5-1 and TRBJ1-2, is KAGVTQTPRYLIKTRGQQVTLSCSPISGHRSVSWYQQTPGQGLQFLFEYFSETQRNKGNFPGRFSGRQFSNSRSEMNVSTLELGDSALYLCASSSGGENYGYTFGSGTRLTVV.

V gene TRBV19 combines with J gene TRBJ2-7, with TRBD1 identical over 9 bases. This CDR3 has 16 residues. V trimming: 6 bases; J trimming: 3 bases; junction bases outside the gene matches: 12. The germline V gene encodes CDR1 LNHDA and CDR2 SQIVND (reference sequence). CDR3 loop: CASRKTGTGRLYEQYF. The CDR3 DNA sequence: TGTGCCAGTAGGAAGACCGGGACAGGGAGGCTCTACGAGCAGTACTTC.

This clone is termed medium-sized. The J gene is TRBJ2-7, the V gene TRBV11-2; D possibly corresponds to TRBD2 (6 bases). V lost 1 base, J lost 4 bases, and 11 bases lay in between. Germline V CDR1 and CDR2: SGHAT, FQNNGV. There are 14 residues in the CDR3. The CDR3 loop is CASSLAFGGYEQYF. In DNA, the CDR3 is TGTGCCAGCAGCTTAGCCTTCGGGGGATACGAGCAGTACTTC.

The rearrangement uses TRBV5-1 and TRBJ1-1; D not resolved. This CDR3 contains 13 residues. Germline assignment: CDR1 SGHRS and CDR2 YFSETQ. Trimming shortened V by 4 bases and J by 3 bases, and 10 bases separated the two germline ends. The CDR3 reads CASSPRRDTEAFF. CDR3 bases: TGCGCCAGCAGCCCCAGGAGGGACACTGAAGCTTTCTTT.

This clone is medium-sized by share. CDR3 amino acids: CASSYREQETQYF. The CDR3 DNA sequence: TGTGCCAGCAGTTACAGGGAACAAGAGACCCAGTACTTC. This rearrangement joins TRBV28 to TRBJ2-5; possibly TRBD1 for D (6 bases). Germline lookup yields CDR1 MDHEN and CDR2 SYDVKM. The V and J ends lost 4 bases and 2 bases respectively, with 8 bases between them. The CDR3 has 13 residues.

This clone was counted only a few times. CDR3 DNA sequence: TGTGCCAGCAGCGTAGACGCCAAAAACATTCAGTACTTC. This sequence encodes CASSVDAKNIQYF. The V call is TRBV9, the J call TRBJ2-4; D is uncertain. V lost 0 bases and J 1 base, leaving 2 bases between the germline ends. The CDR3 contains 13 residues. Germline CDR1 SGDLS, CDR2 YYNGEE.

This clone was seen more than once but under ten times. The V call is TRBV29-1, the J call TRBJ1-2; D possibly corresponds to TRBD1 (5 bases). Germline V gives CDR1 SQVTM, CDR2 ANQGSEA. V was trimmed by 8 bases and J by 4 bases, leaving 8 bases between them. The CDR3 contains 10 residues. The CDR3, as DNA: TGCAGCACCGACAGCTATGGCTACACCTTC. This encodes CSTDSYGYTF.

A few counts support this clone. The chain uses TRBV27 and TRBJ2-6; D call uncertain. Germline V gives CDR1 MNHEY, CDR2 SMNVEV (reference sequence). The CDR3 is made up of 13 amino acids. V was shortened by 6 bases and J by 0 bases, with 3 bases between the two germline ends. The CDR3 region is CASRRSGANVLTF. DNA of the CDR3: TGTGCCAGCAGACGCTCTGGGGCCAACGTCCTGACTTTC. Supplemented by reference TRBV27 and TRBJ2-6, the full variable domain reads EAQVTQNPRYLITVTGKKLTVTCSQNMNHEYMSWYRQDPGLGLRQIYYSMNVEVTDKGDVPEGYKVSRKEKRNFPLILESPSPNQTSLYFCASRRSGANVLTFGAGSRLTVL.

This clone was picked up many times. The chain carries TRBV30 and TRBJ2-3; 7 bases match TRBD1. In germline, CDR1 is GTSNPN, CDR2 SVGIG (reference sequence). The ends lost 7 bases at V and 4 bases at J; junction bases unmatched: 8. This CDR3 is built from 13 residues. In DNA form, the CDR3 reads TGTGCCTATAACAGGGGCGGCCCAGATACGCAGTATTTT. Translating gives CAYNRGGPDTQYF.

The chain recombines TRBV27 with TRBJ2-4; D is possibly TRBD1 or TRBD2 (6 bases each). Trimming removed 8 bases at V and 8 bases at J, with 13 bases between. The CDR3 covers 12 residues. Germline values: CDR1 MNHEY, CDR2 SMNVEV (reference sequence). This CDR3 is CASWGARDIQYF. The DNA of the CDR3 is TGTGCCAGCTGGGGGGCGCGGGACATTCAGTACTTC.

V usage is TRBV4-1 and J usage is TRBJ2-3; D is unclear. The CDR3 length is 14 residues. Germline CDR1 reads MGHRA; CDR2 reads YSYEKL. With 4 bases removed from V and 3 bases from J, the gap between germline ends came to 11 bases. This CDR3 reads CASSLMDGTDTQYF. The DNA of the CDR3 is TGCGCCAGCAGCCTTATGGACGGGACAGATACGCAGTATTTT.

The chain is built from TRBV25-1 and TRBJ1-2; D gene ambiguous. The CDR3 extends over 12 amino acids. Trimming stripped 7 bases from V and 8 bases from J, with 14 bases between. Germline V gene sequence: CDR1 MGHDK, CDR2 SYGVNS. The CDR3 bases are TGTGCCAGCACCCAAAACGGGGAAGGCTACACCTTC. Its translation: CASTQNGEGYTF.